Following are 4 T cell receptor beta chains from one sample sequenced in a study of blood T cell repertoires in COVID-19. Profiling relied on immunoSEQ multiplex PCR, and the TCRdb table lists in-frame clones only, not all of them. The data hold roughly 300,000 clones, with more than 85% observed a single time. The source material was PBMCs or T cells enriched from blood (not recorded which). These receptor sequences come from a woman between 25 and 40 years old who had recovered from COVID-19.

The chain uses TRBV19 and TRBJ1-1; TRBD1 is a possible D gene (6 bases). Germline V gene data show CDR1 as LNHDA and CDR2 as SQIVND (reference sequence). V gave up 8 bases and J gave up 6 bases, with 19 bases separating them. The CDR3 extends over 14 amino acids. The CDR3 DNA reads TGTGCCAGTTTGGGGGCACATGGTTACCCTGAAGCTTTCTTT. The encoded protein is CASLGAHGYPEAFF.

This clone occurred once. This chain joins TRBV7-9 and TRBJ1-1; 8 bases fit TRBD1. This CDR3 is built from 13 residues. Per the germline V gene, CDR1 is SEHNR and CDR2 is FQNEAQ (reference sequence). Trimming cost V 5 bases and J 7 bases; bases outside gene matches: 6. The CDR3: CASSNPGQVEAFF. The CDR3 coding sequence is TGTGCCAGCAGCAACCCGGGACAGGTTGAAGCTTTCTTT.

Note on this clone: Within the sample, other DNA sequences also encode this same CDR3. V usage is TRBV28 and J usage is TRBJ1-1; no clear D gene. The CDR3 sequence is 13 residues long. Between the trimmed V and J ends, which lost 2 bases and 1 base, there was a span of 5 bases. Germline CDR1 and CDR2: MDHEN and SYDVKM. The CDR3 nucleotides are TGTGCCAGCAGTTTAGGCGGGAACACTGAAGCTTTCTTT. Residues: CASSLGGNTEAFF.

CDR3 in amino acids: CASSLAFGGRTEAFF. In DNA form, the CDR3 reads TGTGCCAGCAGCTTAGCCTTTGGGGGGAGAACTGAAGCTTTCTTT. This chain joins TRBV7-9 and TRBJ1-1, with D perhaps TRBD1 (5 bases). From germline, CDR1 is SEHNR and CDR2 FQNEAQ (reference sequence). The CDR3 loop spans 15 amino acids. V was trimmed by 0 bases and J by 5 bases, leaving 13 bases between them.